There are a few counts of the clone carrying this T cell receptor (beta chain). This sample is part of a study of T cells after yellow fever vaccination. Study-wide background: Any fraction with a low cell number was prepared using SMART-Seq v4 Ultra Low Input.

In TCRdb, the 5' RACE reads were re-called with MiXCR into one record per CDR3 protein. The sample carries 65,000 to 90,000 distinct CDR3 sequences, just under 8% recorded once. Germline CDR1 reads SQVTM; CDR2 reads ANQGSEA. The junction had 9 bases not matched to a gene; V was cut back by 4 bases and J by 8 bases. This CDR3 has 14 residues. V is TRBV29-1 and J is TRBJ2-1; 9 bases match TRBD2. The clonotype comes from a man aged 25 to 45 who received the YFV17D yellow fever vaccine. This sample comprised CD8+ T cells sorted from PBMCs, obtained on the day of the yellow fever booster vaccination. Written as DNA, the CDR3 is TGCAGCGTTGCTCATGGGGGACTAGCCGATGAGCAGTTCTTC. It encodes CSVAHGGLADEQFF.